This passage covers 21 T cell receptor beta chains from one sample sequenced in a study of CD8 T cells in ankylosing spondylitis. MiXCR, applied by TCRdb to the 5' RACE reads, yields one record per CDR3 protein. The sample contains about 230,000 distinct CDR3 sequences, 7% to 10% of which appear only once. Material for sequencing was blood, either unsorted or a sorted T cell fraction (not recorded which). All receptors come from a female donor with ankylosing spondylitis or in good health (not recorded which).

This clonotype was observed many times. The CDR3 here is CAWSSGQGGQPQHF. In DNA form, the CDR3 reads TGTGCCTGGAGTTCGGGACAGGGAGGGCAGCCCCAGCATTTT. The V and J genes are TRBV30 and TRBJ1-5, with 9 nucleotides matching TRBD1. Germline V gene data show CDR1 as GTSNPN and CDR2 as SVGIG (reference sequence). The CDR3 spans 14 residues. The J segment lost 7 bases and the V segment lost 2 bases, leaving 6 bases of the junction unmatched. The variable domain in full, with the rest retrieved from reference TRBV30 and TRBJ1-5, is SQTIHQWPATLVQPVGSPLSLECTVEGTSNPNLYWYRQAAGRGLQLLFYSVGIGQISSEVPQNLSASRPQDRQFILSSKKLLLSDSGFYLCAWSSGQGGQPQHFGDGTRLSIL.

This clonotype was picked up many times. This chain joins TRBV29-1 and TRBJ1-3; 7 nucleotides line up with TRBD1. In germline, CDR1 is SQVTM, CDR2 ANQGSEA. Trimming took 4 bases from V and 0 from J; bases not matched to a gene: 3. The CDR3 sequence is 14 residues long. The CDR3: CSVGQGYSGNTIYF. DNA of the CDR3: TGCAGCGTTGGACAGGGATACTCTGGAAACACCATATATTTT.

This clonotype was seen many times. This chain links TRBV6-2 or TRBV6-3 with TRBJ2-5; weak D call: TRBD2 (6 bases). CDR3 length: 16 residues. V was clipped by 0 bases and J by 5 bases, with 16 bases between them. CDR1 and CDR2 from the germline V gene are MNHEY and SVGEGT. The CDR3 sequence is CASSYSIGAGLETQYF. As DNA, the CDR3 is TGTGCCAGCAGTTACTCTATCGGAGCGGGCCTTGAGACCCAGTACTTC.

This rearrangement joins TRBV7-9 to TRBJ2-2, with D perhaps matching TRBD2 (7 bases). Germline V gene sequence: CDR1 SEHNR, CDR2 FQNEAQ (reference sequence). The ends were cut back, 3 bases at V and 4 bases at J, with 12 bases in the middle. There are 15 residues in the CDR3. Written as DNA, the CDR3 is TGTGCCAGCAGCTTTGTGAGGGGGGGCACCGGGGAGCTGTTTTTT. Encoded protein: CASSFVRGGTGELFF.

This clonotype was counted ten times or more. The rearrangement links TRBV20-1 to TRBJ2-1; tentatively, D is TRBD1 (6 bases). This CDR3 has 14 amino acids. With 0 bases removed from V and 13 bases from J, the gap between germline ends came to 19 bases. CDR1 and CDR2 from the germline V gene are DFQATT and SNEGSKA (reference sequence). CDR3 sequence (DNA): TGCAGTGCTAGAGATACATCAAGGGGGAATGGTCAGTTCTTC. The encoded protein is CSARDTSRGNGQFF.

This clonotype was observed many times. The rearrangement links TRBV7-9 to TRBJ2-5, with a possible D match to TRBD2 (6 bases). CDR1 and CDR2 (germline): SEHNR, FQNEAQ (reference sequence). V lost 5 bases and J 6 bases, leaving 10 bases between the germline ends. The CDR3 is 12 residues long. The CDR3 loop is CASSRELQTQYF. The CDR3 DNA reads TGTGCCAGCAGCCGGGAGTTGCAGACCCAGTACTTC.

V gene TRBV7-9 combines with J gene TRBJ1-4, with a weak D call TRBD1 (5 bases). V gave up 1 base and J gave up 1 base, with 7 bases separating them. The CDR3 is 15 amino acids. The germline gives CDR1 SEHNR, CDR2 FQNEAQ (reference sequence). CDR3 in DNA: TGTGCCAGCAGCTTAGGGAGGGGAACTAATGAAAAACTGTTTTTT. It is translated as CASSLGRGTNEKLFF.

This clonotype appeared many times. The rearrangement links TRBV28 to TRBJ1-5; 7 positions agree with TRBD1. The CDR3 totals 16 residues. Germline CDR1 and CDR2: MDHEN and SYDVKM. V dropped 3 bases and J dropped 5; count of bases not matched to a gene: 10. The CDR3 region has the DNA TGTGCCAGCAGTTTGAGGGGGCGCGAATTTTATCAGCCCCAGCATTTT. Translating gives CASSLRGREFYQPQHF.

This clonotype has a count of ten or more. The chain links TRBV4-2 to TRBJ2-1, with 13 bases that match TRBD2. V lost 0 bases and J lost 8; bases outside the gene matches: 1. Germline V CDR1 and CDR2: LGHNA, YNFKEQ. This CDR3 spans 15 amino acids. The CDR3, as DNA: TGTGCCAGCAGCCAAGAACTAGCGGGAGGGTATGAGCAGTTCTTC. Translating gives CASSQELAGGYEQFF.

This clonotype was seen only a few times. The genes are TRBV7-9 and TRBJ2-7; possibly TRBD1 for D (7 bases). CDR1 and CDR2 from the germline V gene are SEHNR and FQNEAQ (reference sequence). This CDR3 spans 17 amino acids. The V end lost 3 bases, the J end lost 5 bases, and 23 bases lay between the germline ends. DNA for the CDR3: TGTGCCAGCAGCTTGCTTACCGCGGGACAGTTGAGGGACGAGCAGTACTTC. Its translation: CASSLLTAGQLRDEQYF.

This clonotype was seen many times. The CDR3 DNA is TGTGCCAGCAGCTTGGACAGGACCTACACCTTC. This sequence encodes CASSLDRTYTF. V and J are TRBV5-4 and TRBJ1-2; tentative D call: TRBD1 (5 bases). V lost 0 bases, J lost 10 bases, and 7 bases lay in between. Germline CDR1 is SGHNT and CDR2 is YYREEE (reference sequence). The CDR3 is 11 amino acids.

This clonotype came up many times. The chain is built from TRBV29-1 and TRBJ2-7; 9 positions agree with TRBD1. This CDR3 spans 14 amino acids. V was clipped by 0 bases and J by 5 bases; unmatched bases: 5. CDR1 is SQVTM and CDR2 is ANQGSEA in the germline V gene. As DNA, the CDR3 is TGCAGCGTTGAAGAGGGACAGGGAGGCCACGAGCAGTACTTC. As protein: CSVEEGQGGHEQYF.

This clonotype showed up many times. The genes are TRBV29-1 and TRBJ2-1; no firm D call. V lost 7 bases, J lost 5 bases, and 9 bases lay in between. The germline V gene has CDR1 SQVTM and CDR2 ANQGSEA. The CDR3 is made up of 11 amino acids. CDR3 in amino acids: CSGRLDNEQFF. CDR3 DNA sequence: TGCAGCGGGCGGCTCGACAATGAGCAGTTCTTC.

This clonotype has at least ten counts. The genes are TRBV6-2 or TRBV6-3 and TRBJ2-2; weak D call: TRBD2 (5 bases). V was trimmed by 6 bases and J by 3 bases, leaving 11 bases between them. This CDR3 region has 14 residues. Germline V gives CDR1 MNHEY, CDR2 SVGEGT. The CDR3 DNA reads as TGTGCCAGCAGCCCAGCGAGGGACACCGGGGAGCTGTTTTTT. Its translation: CASSPARDTGELFF.

This clonotype was counted ten times or more. J is TRBJ2-3 and V is TRBV10-2; TRBD1 is a possible D gene (5 bases). There are 13 residues in the CDR3. Deletions cut 4 bases from V and 8 bases from J, with 13 bases between. Germline CDR1 WSHSY, CDR2 SAAADI. CDR3 protein: CASSVLWGGTQYF. The CDR3 DNA reads as TGCGCCAGCAGTGTCCTATGGGGCGGTACGCAGTATTTT.

The table lists this clonotype with many counts. The J gene is TRBJ1-2, the V gene TRBV6-1; D unresolved. CDR1 is MNHNS and CDR2 is SASEGT in the germline V gene. Trimming removed 10 bases at V and 3 bases at J, with 21 bases between. This CDR3 is 15 amino acids long. As DNA, the CDR3 is TGTGCCAACCATTACGTGGAGGGCTCTTACTATGGCTACACCTTC. Its translation: CANHYVEGSYYGYTF.

This clonotype was recorded at least ten times. The J gene is TRBJ2-1, the V gene TRBV7-2, with TRBD2 matching 11 bases. Germline CDR1 and CDR2: SGHTA and FQGNSA. The CDR3 length is 15 residues. V dropped 9 bases and J dropped 4; count of bases not matched to a gene: 8. CDR3 protein: CASSIAGGAYNEQFF. The CDR3, as DNA: TGTGCCAGTTCTATAGCGGGAGGGGCATACAATGAGCAGTTCTTC.

This clonotype was seen repeatedly, ten times or more. The chain recombines TRBV5-5 with TRBJ2-1, with 7 positions matching TRBD2. The V gene end was trimmed by 0 bases and the J gene end by 5 bases; junction bases not matched to a gene: 2. CDR1 and CDR2 (germline): SGHKS, YYEKEE (reference sequence). CDR3 length: 14 residues. CDR3 sequence: CASSLAGGNNEQFF. CDR3 DNA: TGTGCCAGCAGCTTGGCGGGAGGCAACAATGAGCAGTTCTTC.

The chain has TRBV15 and TRBJ2-1; D remains ambiguous. CDR3 length: 10 amino acids. Germline V gives CDR1 LNHNV, CDR2 YYDKDF (reference sequence). As DNA, the CDR3 is TGTTTAGTCTTGGGGAATGAGCAGTTCTTC. Translating gives CLVLGNEQFF.

This clonotype was observed many times. The CDR3 nucleotides read TGCAGTGCCAGAACGGACGCAGGCCCCTACGAGCAGTACTTC. It yields the protein CSARTDAGPYEQYF. The chain has TRBV20-1 and TRBJ2-7; no firm D call. Trimming removed 6 bases at V and 2 bases at J, with 17 bases between. The CDR3 runs 14 residues. The V gene's germline CDR1 is DFQATT and CDR2 SNEGSKA (reference sequence).

This clonotype was detected ten times or more. This chain connects TRBV15 to TRBJ2-5; no firm D call. The V gene's germline CDR1 is LNHNV and CDR2 YYDKDF (reference sequence). The CDR3 totals 13 residues. Trimming removed 0 bases from V and 4 bases from J, with 6 bases in between. Written as DNA, the CDR3 is TGTGCCACCAGCAGAGATCGGATAGAGACCCAGTACTTC. Translation gives CATSRDRIETQYF.